This T cell receptor (beta chain) stems from a study of blood T cell repertoires in COVID-19. Turning to the study itself: Acute-phase and convalescent COVID-19 samples originated in the United States, Italy and Spain. Nucleic acid was either cDNA or gDNA, and it came from T cells, B-cell-depleted T cells, or PBMCs.

Authors' methods: For nucleated cells, counts were estimated from reference gene primer amplification. Sequencing used immunoSEQ multiplex PCR; TCRdb keeps in-frame clones, though not all of them. V, J and clone size derive from that table, while D and trimming were established from the DNA sequence. The sample yields roughly 65,000 clones, roughly 90% seen once. The germline V and J ends were trimmed by 4 bases and 6 bases, with 10 bases remaining between them. Germline V gene sequence: CDR1 MNHEY, CDR2 SMNVEV (reference sequence). There are 12 residues in the CDR3. This clone appeared a single time.

V and J are TRBV27 and TRBJ2-7; D call uncertain. The sequencing input was peripheral blood. This TCR was sampled from a man aged 55-75 years with acute or convalescent COVID-19. The CDR3 loop reads CASSSLPCEQYF. The DNA for the CDR3 is TGTGCCAGCAGTTCCCTCCCCTGCGAGCAGTACTTC.